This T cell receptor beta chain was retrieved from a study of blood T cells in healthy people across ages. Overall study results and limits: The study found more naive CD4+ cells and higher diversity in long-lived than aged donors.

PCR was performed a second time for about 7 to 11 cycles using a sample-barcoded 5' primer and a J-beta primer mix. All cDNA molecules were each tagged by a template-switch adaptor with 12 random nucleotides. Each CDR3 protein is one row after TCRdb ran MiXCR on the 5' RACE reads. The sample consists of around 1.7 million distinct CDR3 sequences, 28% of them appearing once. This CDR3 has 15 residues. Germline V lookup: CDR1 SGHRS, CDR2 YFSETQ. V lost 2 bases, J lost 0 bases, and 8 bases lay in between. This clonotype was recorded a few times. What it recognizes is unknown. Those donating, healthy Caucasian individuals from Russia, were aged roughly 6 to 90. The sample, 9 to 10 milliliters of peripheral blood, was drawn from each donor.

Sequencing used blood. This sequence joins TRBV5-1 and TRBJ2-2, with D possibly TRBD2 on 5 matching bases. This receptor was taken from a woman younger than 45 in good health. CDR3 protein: CASSLADANTGELFF. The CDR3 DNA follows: TGCGCCAGCAGCTTAGCGGACGCGAACACCGGGGAGCTGTTTTTT.